A single sample gave rise to the 28 T cell receptor beta chains below, sequenced in a study of T cells in localized non-small cell lung cancer. The protocol was immunoSEQ multiplex PCR, while the TCRdb copy is restricted to in-frame clones and leaves out a portion. The top ten hold approximately 18% of the sample, which has roughly 53,000 clones, roughly 84% seen once. The sequencing here drew on peripheral blood mononuclear cells, taken before any cancer treatment. The receptors shown here come from a man between 40 and 70 years old with stage III lung adenocarcinoma.

This chain connects TRBV19 to TRBJ2-3, with a tentative D call TRBD1 (6 bases). Looked up from germline, CDR1 is LNHDA and CDR2 is SQIVND (reference sequence). V lost 8 bases, J lost 2 bases, and 11 bases lay in between. This CDR3 region has 13 residues. In nucleotides, the CDR3 is TGTGCCAGTTCTCAGGGGCTCACAGATACGCAGTATTTT. Translated: CASSQGLTDTQYF.

The J gene is TRBJ2-7, the V gene TRBV5-5; TRBD1 matches at 9 bases. Trimming took 4 bases from V and 2 from J; bases not matched to a gene: 7. The CDR3 is made up of 15 amino acids. CDR1 SGHKS and CDR2 YYEKEE come from the germline V gene (reference sequence). CDR3 residues: CASSPRDRVTYEQYF. DNA for the CDR3: TGTGCCAGCAGCCCCCGGGACAGGGTCACCTACGAGCAGTACTTC.

The chain is built from TRBV5-4 and TRBJ2-3, with D possibly matching TRBD1 (5 bases). V lost 3 bases and J lost 1, with 12 bases in between. The length of the CDR3 is 15 residues. The germline V gene encodes CDR1 SGHNT and CDR2 YYREEE (reference sequence). CDR3 DNA sequence: TGTGCCAGCAGCTATCACAAAGGGGGCACAGATACGCAGTATTTT. Amino acid sequence: CASSYHKGGTDTQYF.

This clone appeared once. The genes are TRBV11-3 and TRBJ2-1; 11 bases match TRBD2. The CDR3 consists of 18 residues. Germline CDR1 and CDR2: SGHNT and YENEEA. The J segment lost 4 bases and the V segment lost 3 bases, leaving 11 bases of the junction unmatched. The DNA of the CDR3 is TGTGCCAGCAGCTTCCAACCGACTAGCGGGACCCTTTACAATGAGCAGTTCTTC. This translates into CASSFQPTSGTLYNEQFF.

The chain couples TRBV25-1 to TRBJ2-1; no clear D. In germline, CDR1 is MGHDK, CDR2 SYGVNS. The CDR3 has 12 residues. V lost 2 bases and J 10 bases, leaving 9 bases between the germline ends. In DNA, the CDR3 is TGTGCCAGCAGTGAAGGGCATTTGGAGCAGTTCTTC. This encodes CASSEGHLEQFF.

The V and J genes are TRBV18 and TRBJ1-1; possibly TRBD1 for D (5 bases). The CDR3 is 16 amino acids. V was shortened by 2 bases and J by 1 base, with 14 bases between the two germline ends. The germline V gene encodes CDR1 KGHSH and CDR2 LQKENI. CDR3 sequence (DNA): TGTGCCAGCTCACCAAGAGGTGGGGGAGAGAACACTGAAGCTTTCTTT. It codes for CASSPRGGGENTEAFF.

The rearrangement joins TRBV6-6 to TRBJ1-3; D ambiguous. CDR1 and CDR2 from the germline V gene are MNHNY and SVGAGI (reference sequence). The CDR3 totals 15 residues. The V end lost 2 bases, the J end lost 0 bases, and 8 bases lay between the germline ends. CDR3 residues: CASSYEGHSGNTIYF. The CDR3 DNA reads TGTGCCAGCAGTTACGAAGGTCACTCTGGAAACACCATATATTTT.

This clone is a singleton in its sample. The junction departs from germline at one end; a sequencing error may be responsible. The V and J genes are TRBV27 and TRBJ2-1, with D uncertain. CDR1 and CDR2 from the germline V gene are MNHEY and SMNVEV (reference sequence). The CDR3 loop spans 13 amino acids. DNA of the CDR3: TGTGCCAGCAGTTCTTTGGCCTACACTGAGCAGTTCTTC. As protein: CASSSLAYTEQFF.

The chain recombines TRBV5-1 with TRBJ2-7, with D possibly matching TRBD2 (5 bases). The J call could be wrong; TRBJ2-1 is a better fit for the DNA end. The germline gives CDR1 SGHRS, CDR2 YFSETQ. The CDR3 consists of 13 residues. The CDR3 here is CASSSYGSYEQFF. DNA for the CDR3: TGCGCCAGCAGCTCTTATGGGAGTTACGAGCAGTTCTTC.

The chain joins TRBV30 to TRBJ2-3; the D is unclear. There are 11 residues in the CDR3. Germline CDR1 is GTSNPN and CDR2 is SVGIG (reference sequence). The V end lost 0 bases, the J end lost 5 bases, and 3 bases lay between the germline ends. DNA of the CDR3: TGTGCCTGGAGTGTAGGAGATACGCAGTATTTT. Its protein is CAWSVGDTQYF.

The chain combines TRBV4-2 with TRBJ1-3; D remains ambiguous. V was shortened by 0 bases and J by 2 bases, with 11 bases between the two germline ends. The CDR3 contains 16 residues. Per the germline V gene, CDR1 is LGHNA and CDR2 is YNFKEQ. This chain's CDR3 is CASSQDTAPTGNTIYF. The CDR3 DNA follows: TGTGCCAGCAGCCAAGATACAGCACCTACTGGAAACACCATATATTTT.

The rearrangement uses TRBV7-9 and TRBJ2-5; 12 bases agree with TRBD2. Germline trimming cut 3 bases from V and 4 bases from J; bases unmatched to any gene: 9. The CDR3 runs to 17 residues. CDR1 SEHNR and CDR2 FQNEAQ come from the germline V gene (reference sequence). The CDR3 sequence: CASSLASGGALGETQYF. The CDR3 DNA reads as TGTGCCAGCAGCTTGGCTAGCGGGGGGGCCTTAGGAGAGACCCAGTACTTC. Combining the CDR3 with reference TRBV7-9 and TRBJ2-5 gives the whole variable domain DTGVSQNPRHKITKRGQNVTFRCDPISEHNRLYWYRQTLGQGPEFLTYFQNEAQLEKSRLLSDRFSAERPKGSFSTLEIQRTEQGDSAMYLCASSLASGGALGETQYFGPGTRLLVL.

CDR3 DNA: TGTGCCAGTAATGGGGATAATCTATCGTCCCAGCATTTT. It specifies CASNGDNLSSQHF. The V and J genes are TRBV19 and TRBJ1-5; D remains unclear. Germline V CDR1 and CDR2: LNHDA, SQIVND (reference sequence). The CDR3 extends over 13 amino acids. Trimming left V 7 bases short and J 11 bases short, with 18 bases between.

The chain has TRBV18 and TRBJ2-2; weak D call: TRBD2 (7 bases). The germline CDR1 and CDR2 sequences are KGHSH and LQKENI. V was clipped by 0 bases and J by 4 bases, with 15 bases between them. This CDR3 contains 17 residues. CDR3 residues: CASSPPSGGGPTGELFF. The CDR3 nucleotides are TGTGCCAGCTCACCACCATCGGGGGGCGGCCCCACCGGGGAGCTGTTTTTT.

The V gene is TRBV9, the J gene TRBJ2-1, with 7 bases fitting TRBD1. CDR1 is SGDLS and CDR2 is YYNGEE in the germline V gene. The CDR3 spans 15 residues. V was pared by 3 bases and J by 8 bases, with 11 bases of the junction left unmatched. This CDR3 is CASSARGQGVDEQFF. In nucleotides, the CDR3 is TGTGCCAGCAGCGCGAGGGGGCAGGGCGTAGATGAGCAGTTCTTC.

The CDR3 DNA follows: TGTGCCAGCAGGACAGGGTCCGGGAACACTGAAGCTTTCTTT. This encodes CASRTGSGNTEAFF. The chain has TRBV7-2 and TRBJ1-1, with TRBD1 matching over 7 bases. There are 14 residues in the CDR3. CDR1 SGHTA and CDR2 FQGNSA come from the germline V gene. Trimming at V came to 6 bases and at J to 1 base, leaving 5 bases not matched to a gene.

The rearrangement joins TRBV9 to TRBJ2-3, with 11 bases that match TRBD2. The CDR3 is made up of 15 amino acids. Trimming at V came to 4 bases and at J to 6 bases, leaving 7 bases not matched to a gene. Germline-derived CDR1 and CDR2 are SGDLS and YYNGEE. The CDR3 sequence is CASSSSGGKSDTQYF. DNA of the CDR3: TGTGCCAGCAGCTCTAGCGGGGGGAAGTCGGATACGCAGTATTTT.

The rearrangement joins TRBV7-3 to TRBJ1-3, with D perhaps matching TRBD1 (5 bases). Trimming stripped 4 bases from V and 4 bases from J, with 17 bases between. The germline V gene encodes CDR1 SGHTA and CDR2 FQGTGA. The CDR3 has 16 residues. This chain's CDR3 is CASSSGPWDSGNTIYF. The CDR3 region has the DNA TGTGCCAGCAGCTCAGGGCCGTGGGACTCAGGAAACACCATATATTTT. The whole variable domain, remainder taken from reference TRBV7-3 and TRBJ1-3, is GAGVSQTPSNKVTEKGKYVELRCDPISGHTALYWYRQSLGQGPEFLIYFQGTGAADDSGLPNDRFFAVRPEGSVSTLKIQRTERGDSAVYLCASSSGPWDSGNTIYFGEGSWLTVV.

The genes are TRBV6-6 and TRBJ1-1; weak D call: TRBD1 (5 bases). CDR3 length: 15 amino acids. V gave up 9 bases and J gave up 0 bases, with 17 bases separating them. Germline V gene lookup returns CDR1 MNHNY and CDR2 SVGAGI (reference sequence). The CDR3 loop reads CASYLTQEMNTEAFF. The CDR3 DNA reads as TGTGCCAGTTACTTGACACAGGAAATGAACACTGAAGCTTTCTTT.

The gene calls are TRBV4-3 and TRBJ1-2; D remains ambiguous. In germline, CDR1 is LGHNA, CDR2 YSLEER. Trimming removed 0 bases at V and 3 bases at J, with 14 bases between. There are 16 residues in the CDR3. CDR3 sequence reads: CASSQDWTNEDYGYTF. The CDR3 bases are TGCGCCAGCAGCCAAGATTGGACGAATGAAGACTATGGCTACACCTTC.

V usage is TRBV11-2 and J usage is TRBJ1-3; no clear D. The CDR3 loop spans 14 amino acids. V dropped 4 bases and J dropped 4 bases, with 11 bases sitting between them. CDR1 is SGHAT and CDR2 is FQNNGV in the germline V gene. The CDR3 loop is CASSSLVSGNTIYF. DNA of the CDR3: TGTGCCAGCAGCTCCCTAGTTTCGGGAAACACCATATATTTT.

Here the CDR3 DNA reads TGCGCCAGCAGCTTGTTACCGGGACAGCAATATGGCTACACCTTC. Protein product: CASSLLPGQQYGYTF. The chain employs TRBV5-1 and TRBJ1-2; 7 bases match TRBD1. The CDR3 extends over 15 amino acids. Germline-derived CDR1 and CDR2 are SGHRS and YFSETQ. Trimming took 1 base from V and 5 from J; bases not matched to a gene: 8.

In the case of this clone: An end of the junction does not agree with germline; a read error may underlie this. V usage is TRBV7-9 and J usage is TRBJ1-3; tentatively, D is TRBD1 (5 bases). This CDR3 has 16 residues. Germline CDR1 and CDR2: SEHNR and FQNEAQ (reference sequence). In DNA, the CDR3 is TGTGCCAGCTTCAAATGGTCAGGGTCGCGAGGAAGCACCATATATTTT. This codes for CASFKWSGSRGSTIYF.

The V call is TRBV2, the J call TRBJ1-2; D is possibly TRBD1 (6 bases). The CDR3 totals 14 residues. V was clipped by 4 bases and J by 2 bases, with 11 bases between them. Germline V CDR1 and CDR2: SNHLY, FYNNEI. The CDR3 DNA follows: TGTGCCAGCAGTGTGGGGGGGCCGAACTATGGCTACACCTTC. Encoded protein: CASSVGGPNYGYTF.

J is TRBJ1-2 and V is TRBV7-2; 7 positions agree with TRBD1. V shed 6 bases, J shed 0 bases, and the junction held 13 bases outside the gene matches. Germline V CDR1 and CDR2: SGHTA, FQGNSA. This CDR3 comprises 17 residues. Here the CDR3 reads CASSTEDRWASNYGYTF. CDR3 bases: TGTGCCAGCAGTACTGAGGACAGGTGGGCCTCTAACTATGGCTACACCTTC. Combining the CDR3 with reference TRBV7-2 and TRBJ1-2 gives the whole variable domain GAGVSQSPSNKVTEKGKDVELRCDPISGHTALYWYRQSLGQGLEFLIYFQGNSAPDKSGLPSDRFSAERTGGSVSTLTIQRTQQEDSAVYLCASSTEDRWASNYGYTFGSGTRLTVV.

The chain carries TRBV7-9 and TRBJ1-2; D call uncertain. V gave up 0 bases and J gave up 6 bases, with 11 bases separating them. The CDR3 consists of 14 residues. Germline assignment: CDR1 SEHNR and CDR2 FQNEAQ (reference sequence). The CDR3 sequence is CASSLATEPNGYTF. The CDR3 DNA reads TGTGCCAGCAGCTTAGCCACAGAACCGAATGGCTACACCTTC.

The chain combines TRBV4-2 with TRBJ2-5; the D is unclear. Germline CDR1 LGHNA, CDR2 YNFKEQ. The CDR3 contains 15 residues. Trimming left V 4 bases short and J 11 bases short, with 23 bases between. In DNA form, the CDR3 reads TGTGCCAGCAGCCCAGATACAATTTCAACGGGTAGACAGTACTTC. Its translation is CASSPDTISTGRQYF.

This clone was seen once. The gene calls are TRBV7-9 and TRBJ1-1; D possibly corresponds to TRBD1 (5 bases). This CDR3 has 16 amino acids. Looked up from germline, CDR1 is SEHNR and CDR2 is FQNEAQ (reference sequence). The ends were cut back, 1 base at V and 0 bases at J, with 12 bases in the middle. The chain's CDR3 is CASSLGAGSMNTEAFF. As DNA, the CDR3 is TGTGCCAGCAGCTTAGGGGCAGGGTCCATGAACACTGAAGCTTTCTTT.